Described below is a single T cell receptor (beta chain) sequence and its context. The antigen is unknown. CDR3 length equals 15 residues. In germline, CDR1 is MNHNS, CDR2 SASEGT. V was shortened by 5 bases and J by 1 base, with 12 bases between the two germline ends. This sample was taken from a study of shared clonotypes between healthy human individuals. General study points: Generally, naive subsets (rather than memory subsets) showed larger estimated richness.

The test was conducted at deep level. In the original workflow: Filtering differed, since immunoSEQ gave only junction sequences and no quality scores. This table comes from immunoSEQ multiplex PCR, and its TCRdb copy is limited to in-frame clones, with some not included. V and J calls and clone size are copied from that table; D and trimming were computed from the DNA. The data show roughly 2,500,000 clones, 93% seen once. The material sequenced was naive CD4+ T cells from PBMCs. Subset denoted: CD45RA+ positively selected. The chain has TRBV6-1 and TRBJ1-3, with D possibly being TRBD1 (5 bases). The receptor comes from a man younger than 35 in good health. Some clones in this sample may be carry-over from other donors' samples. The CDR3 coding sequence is TGTGCCAGCAGTCCCCGGAGGGGTTCTGGAAACACCATATATTTT. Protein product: CASSPRRGSGNTIYF.